This passage covers 17 T cell receptor beta chains from one sample sequenced in a study of T cells in Graves' hyperthyroidism and ophthalmopathy. TCR beta CDR3 regions were amplified from RNA. The HTBI primer set drove a first-round RT-PCR of the TCR CDR3. TCRdb passed the multiplex PCR reads through MiXCR, listing each CDR3 protein once. The data hold roughly 630,000 distinct CDR3 sequences, with approximately 14% observed a single time. Sequenced: blood. The receptors were sampled from a woman aged 25 to 45 with Graves' hyperthyroidism.

The chain links TRBV4-1 to TRBJ2-1; D call uncertain. The germline V and J ends were trimmed by 0 bases and 5 bases, with 11 bases remaining between them. There are 15 residues in the CDR3. Looked up from germline, CDR1 is MGHRA and CDR2 is YSYEKL. The CDR3 sequence is CASSQDMGGDNEQFF. CDR3 sequence (DNA): TGCGCCAGCAGCCAAGATATGGGCGGCGACAATGAGCAGTTCTTC.

This clonotype came up many times. Sequence at one end of the junction differs from germline and may be a read error. The CDR3 protein is CSARGGLIAYNEQFF. CDR3 nucleotide sequence: TGCAGTGCCAGAGGGGGGTTGATCGCCTACAATGAGCAGTTCTTC. J is TRBJ2-1 and V is TRBV20-1; either TRBD1 or TRBD2 may supply D (6 bases each). In germline, CDR1 is DFQATT, CDR2 SNEGSKA (reference sequence). The CDR3 length is 15 residues.

In its sample, this clonotype was seen many times. This chain connects TRBV28 to TRBJ1-2, with D maybe TRBD1 (5 bases). The CDR3 spans 13 residues. Trimming cost V 6 bases and J 2 bases, with 10 bases left between them. Germline V gene lookup returns CDR1 MDHEN and CDR2 SYDVKM. The CDR3 sequence: CASSSQGNYGYTF. The CDR3 bases are TGTGCCAGCAGCTCCCAGGGAAACTATGGCTACACCTTC.

This clonotype was observed at least ten times. The chain uses TRBV27 and TRBJ2-1; D is ambiguous. The CDR3 totals 15 residues. Germline V CDR1 and CDR2: MNHEY, SMNVEV (reference sequence). V was pared by 0 bases and J by 6 bases, with 12 bases between. CDR3 protein: CASSLSHQRVNEQFF. CDR3 coding DNA: TGTGCCAGCAGTTTATCCCACCAACGGGTCAATGAGCAGTTCTTC.

This clonotype came up many times. The chain combines TRBV18 with TRBJ2-7; D gene unclear. Trimming left V 3 bases short and J 5 bases short, with 8 bases between. The CDR3 runs to 12 residues. Germline V gene sequence: CDR1 KGHSH, CDR2 LQKENI. The CDR3 DNA follows: TGTGCCAGCTCACCGTTTTTGGACGAGCAGTACTTC. Its translation: CASSPFLDEQYF.

CDR3 coding DNA: TGTGCCAGCAGTCCCTGCCCGATGAACACTGAAGCTTTCTTT. It translates to CASSPCPMNTEAFF. V gene TRBV27 combines with J gene TRBJ1-1, with D uncertain. Germline lookup yields CDR1 MNHEY and CDR2 SMNVEV (reference sequence). V lost 5 bases to trimming and J lost 0 bases, with 10 bases between them. The CDR3 totals 14 residues.

This clonotype was seen repeatedly, ten times or more. The V gene is TRBV3-1, the J gene TRBJ2-4; D tentatively fits TRBD1 or TRBD2 (7 bases each). Germline CDR1 reads LGHDT; CDR2 reads YNNKEL (reference sequence). The germline V and J ends were trimmed by 1 base and 8 bases, with 15 bases remaining between them. This CDR3 is 15 amino acids long. The CDR3 DNA reads TGTGCCAGCAGCCAAGCAGGGGGGGTCGCGGACATTCAGTACTTC. Amino acid sequence: CASSQAGGVADIQYF.

Many counts were recorded for this clonotype. The genes are TRBV10-2 and TRBJ2-3; 8 nucleotides match TRBD2. V lost 6 bases, J lost 7 bases, and 12 bases stayed unmatched. The CDR3 totals 15 residues. Germline lookup yields CDR1 WSHSY and CDR2 SAAADI. CDR3 protein: CASSAGGGLVNTQYF. CDR3 bases: TGCGCCAGCAGCGCGGGGGGAGGGTTGGTGAATACGCAGTATTTT.

This clonotype was picked up many times. The chain has TRBV5-1 and TRBJ2-2; perhaps D is TRBD1 or TRBD2 (5 bases each). Germline assignment: CDR1 SGHRS and CDR2 YFSETQ. V lost 4 bases and J lost 1, with 14 bases in between. This CDR3 contains 16 residues. CDR3 loop: CASSPYGTQNTGELFF. The DNA for the CDR3 is TGCGCCAGCAGCCCATACGGGACCCAGAACACCGGGGAGCTGTTTTTT.

V usage is TRBV3-1 and J usage is TRBJ2-6; the match to TRBD2 covers 7 bases. There are 16 residues in the CDR3. Trimming removed 0 bases from V and 2 bases from J; junction bases left unmatched: 1. Germline values: CDR1 LGHDT, CDR2 YNNKEL (reference sequence). Written as DNA, the CDR3 is TGTGCCAGCAGCCAAGAGGGGGGGACTGGGGCCAACGTCCTGACTTTC. This translates into CASSQEGGTGANVLTF.

The chain recombines TRBV29-1 with TRBJ1-2, with D maybe TRBD1 (5 bases). The germline V gene encodes CDR1 SQVTM and CDR2 ANQGSEA. There are 12 residues in the CDR3. V was cut by 7 bases and J by 3 bases, with 12 bases left in between. CDR3 region: CSDGGGDYGYTF. DNA for the CDR3: TGCAGCGATGGGGGGGGGGACTATGGCTACACCTTC.

There are a few counts of this clonotype. The chain has TRBV20-1 and TRBJ2-1; no definite D call. In germline, CDR1 is DFQATT, CDR2 SNEGSKA (reference sequence). CDR3 length: 12 amino acids. V was trimmed by 3 bases and J by 6 bases, leaving 9 bases between them. In nucleotides, the CDR3 is TGCAGTGCTAGGGCGGTGCCCAATGAGCAGTTCTTC. Translating it yields CSARAVPNEQFF.

The chain couples TRBV19 to TRBJ2-1, with 8 positions matching TRBD2. The CDR3 runs 17 residues. V lost 4 bases to trimming and J lost 7 bases; unmatched junction nucleotides: 15. Per germline, CDR1 LNHDA and CDR2 SQIVND (reference sequence). The chain's CDR3 is CASSKGLVGPLPNEQFF. DNA for the CDR3: TGTGCCAGTAGTAAGGGACTAGTCGGGCCCCTTCCTAATGAGCAGTTCTTC.

This clonotype was counted a few times. The chain has TRBV6-2 or TRBV6-3 and TRBJ2-1; 7 bases match TRBD2. There are 16 residues in the CDR3. Germline values: CDR1 MNHEY, CDR2 SVGEGT. The V and J ends lost 6 bases and 5 bases, in that order; junction bases with no gene match: 13. CDR3 amino acids: CASSPIAAGPDNEQFF. As DNA, the CDR3 is TGTGCCAGCAGCCCGATCGCAGCGGGACCGGACAATGAGCAGTTCTTC.

The V gene is TRBV19, the J gene TRBJ2-7; possible D gene TRBD1, 6 bases. This CDR3 spans 17 amino acids. Trimming pared 2 bases from V and 2 bases from J, leaving 19 bases between. The germline V gene has CDR1 LNHDA and CDR2 SQIVND (reference sequence). The CDR3 DNA sequence: TGTGCCAGTAGTATAATTCCTCGGACAGCAGCCCCCTACGAGCAGTACTTC. Its translation is CASSIIPRTAAPYEQYF.

The rearrangement joins TRBV20-1 to TRBJ2-2; 8 bases align to TRBD1. From germline, CDR1 is DFQATT and CDR2 SNEGSKA (reference sequence). This CDR3 is 16 amino acids long. V trimming: 5 bases; J trimming: 3 bases; junction bases outside the gene matches: 11. CDR3 nucleotide sequence: TGCAGTGCTCACCCAACAGGGGGAGTGTACACCGGGGAGCTGTTTTTT. Translated: CSAHPTGGVYTGELFF.

V gene TRBV7-8 combines with J gene TRBJ1-1; D not certain. Trimming removed 3 bases at V and 0 bases at J, with 8 bases between. Germline-derived CDR1 and CDR2 are SGHVS and FQNEAQ. This CDR3 contains 14 residues. This CDR3 is CASSFRPVNTEAFF. As DNA, the CDR3 is TGTGCCAGCAGCTTTCGACCGGTGAACACTGAAGCTTTCTTT. Drawing the rest from reference TRBV7-8 and TRBJ1-1, the complete variable domain is GAGVSQSPRYKVAKRGQDVALRCDPISGHVSLFWYQQALGQGPEFLTYFQNEAQLDKSGLPSDRFFAERPEGSVSTLKIQRTQQEDSAVYLCASSFRPVNTEAFFGQGTRLTVV.